This T cell receptor beta chain was sequenced in a study of blood T cells in healthy people across ages. Overall study results and limits: Conclusively comparing naive with antigen-experienced cells was impossible with unsorted PBMCs.

Alongside a J-beta primer mix, a sample-barcoded 5' primer served in a second PCR lasting roughly 7 to 12 cycles. Each CDR3 protein is one row after TCRdb ran MiXCR on the 5' RACE reads. The repertoire consists of around 940,000 distinct CDR3 sequences, with roughly half occurring once and the leading ten covering roughly a fifth. Points on this clonotype: What it binds is not known.

For every donor, a draw yielded ten milliliters of peripheral blood. Each sample yielded at least 5 micrograms of PBMC total RNA. V lost 1 base, J lost 2 bases, and 7 bases stayed unmatched. This CDR3 is built from 16 residues. The V gene's germline CDR1 is DFQATT and CDR2 SNEGSKA (reference sequence). Sequenced sample: blood. The receptor was isolated from a woman aged 55 to 70 in good health. This chain connects TRBV20-1 to TRBJ2-3, with 9 bases that match TRBD2. The CDR3, as DNA: TGCAGTGCTAGAGGGTCTCCTAGCGGGGTCACAGATACGCAGTATTTT. Amino acid sequence: CSARGSPSGVTDTQYF.